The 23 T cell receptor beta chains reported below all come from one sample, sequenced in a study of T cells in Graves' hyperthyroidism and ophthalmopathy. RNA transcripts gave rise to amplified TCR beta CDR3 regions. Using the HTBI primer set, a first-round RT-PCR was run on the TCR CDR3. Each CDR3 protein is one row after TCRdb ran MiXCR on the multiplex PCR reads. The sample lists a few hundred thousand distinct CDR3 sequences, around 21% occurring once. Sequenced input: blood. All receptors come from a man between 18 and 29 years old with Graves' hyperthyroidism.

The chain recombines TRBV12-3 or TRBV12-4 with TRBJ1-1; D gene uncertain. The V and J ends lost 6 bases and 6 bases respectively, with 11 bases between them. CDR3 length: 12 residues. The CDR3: CASSDGRPEAFF. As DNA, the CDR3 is TGTGCCAGCAGCGACGGACGGCCTGAAGCTTTCTTT.

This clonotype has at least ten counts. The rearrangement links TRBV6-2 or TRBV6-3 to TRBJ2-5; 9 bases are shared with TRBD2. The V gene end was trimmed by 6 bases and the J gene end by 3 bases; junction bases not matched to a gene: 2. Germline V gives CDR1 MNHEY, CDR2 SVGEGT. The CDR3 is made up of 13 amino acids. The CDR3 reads CASRLAGEETQYF. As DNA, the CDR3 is TGTGCCAGCAGACTAGCGGGCGAAGAGACCCAGTACTTC.

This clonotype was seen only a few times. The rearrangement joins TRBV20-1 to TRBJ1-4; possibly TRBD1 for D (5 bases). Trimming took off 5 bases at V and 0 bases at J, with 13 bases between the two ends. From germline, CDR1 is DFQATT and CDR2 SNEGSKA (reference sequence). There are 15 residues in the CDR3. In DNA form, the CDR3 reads TGCAGTGCTTCGAGGGGCAGCACAACTAATGAAAAACTGTTTTTT. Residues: CSASRGSTTNEKLFF.

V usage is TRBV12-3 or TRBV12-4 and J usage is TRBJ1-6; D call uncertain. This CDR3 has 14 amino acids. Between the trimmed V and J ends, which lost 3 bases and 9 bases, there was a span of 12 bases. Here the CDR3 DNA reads TGTGCCAGCAGTTTTCAAACCCTCCTTTCACCCCTCCACTTT. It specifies CASSFQTLLSPLHF.

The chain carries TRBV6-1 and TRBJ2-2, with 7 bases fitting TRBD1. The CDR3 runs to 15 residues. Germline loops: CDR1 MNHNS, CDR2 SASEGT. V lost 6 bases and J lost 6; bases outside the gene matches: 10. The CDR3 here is CASRRDSLFPGELFF. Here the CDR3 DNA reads TGTGCCAGCAGACGGGACAGTCTTTTCCCCGGGGAGCTGTTTTTT.

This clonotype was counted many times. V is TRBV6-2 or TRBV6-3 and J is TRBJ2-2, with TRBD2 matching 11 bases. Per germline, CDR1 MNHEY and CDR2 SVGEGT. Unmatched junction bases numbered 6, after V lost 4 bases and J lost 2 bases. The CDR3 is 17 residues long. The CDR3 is CASSFSSGGPNTGELFF. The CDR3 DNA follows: TGTGCCAGCAGTTTTTCTAGCGGGGGGCCCAACACCGGGGAGCTGTTTTTT.

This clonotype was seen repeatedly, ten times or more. As DNA, the CDR3 is TGTGCCAGCAGCTTAAAGGGTGGTGGTTCCGGGGAGCTGTTTTTT. Translation: CASSLKGGGSGELFF. The gene calls are TRBV11-2 and TRBJ2-2; D remains ambiguous. The CDR3 has 15 residues. In germline, CDR1 is SGHAT, CDR2 FQNNGV. V shed 2 bases and J shed 6 bases, with 13 bases lying between them.

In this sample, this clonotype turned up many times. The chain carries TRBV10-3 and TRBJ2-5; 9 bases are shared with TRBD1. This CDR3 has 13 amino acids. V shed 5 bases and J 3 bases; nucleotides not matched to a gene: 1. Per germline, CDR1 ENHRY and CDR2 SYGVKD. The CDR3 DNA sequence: TGTGCCATCAGTCGGGACAGGGAAGAGACCCAGTACTTC. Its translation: CAISRDREETQYF.

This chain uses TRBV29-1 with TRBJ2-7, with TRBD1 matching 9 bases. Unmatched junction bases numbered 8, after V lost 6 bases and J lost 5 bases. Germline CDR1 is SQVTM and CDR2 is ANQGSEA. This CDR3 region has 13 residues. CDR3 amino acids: CSVTFRDRDEQYF. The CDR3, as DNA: TGCAGCGTCACTTTTAGGGACAGGGACGAGCAGTACTTC.

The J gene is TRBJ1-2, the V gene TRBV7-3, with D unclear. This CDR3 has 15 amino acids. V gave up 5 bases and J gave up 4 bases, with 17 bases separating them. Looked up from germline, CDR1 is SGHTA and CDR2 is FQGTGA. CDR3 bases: TGTGCCAGCAGCCCTCTAGGCGGGGATAGCTATGGCTACACCTTC. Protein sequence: CASSPLGGDSYGYTF. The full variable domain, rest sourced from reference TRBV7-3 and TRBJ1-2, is GAGVSQTPSNKVTEKGKYVELRCDPISGHTALYWYRQSLGQGPEFLIYFQGTGAADDSGLPNDRFFAVRPEGSVSTLKIQRTERGDSAVYLCASSPLGGDSYGYTFGSGTRLTVV.

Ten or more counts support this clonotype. This CDR3 is CASSLGQAYTGELFF. The CDR3 DNA is TGTGCCAGCAGCTTAGGACAGGCATACACCGGGGAGCTGTTTTTT. J is TRBJ2-2 and V is TRBV13, with a weak D call TRBD1 (5 bases). Germline V gene data show CDR1 as PRHDT and CDR2 as FYEKMQ (reference sequence). V gave up 0 bases and J gave up 3 bases, with 8 bases separating them. The CDR3 covers 15 residues.

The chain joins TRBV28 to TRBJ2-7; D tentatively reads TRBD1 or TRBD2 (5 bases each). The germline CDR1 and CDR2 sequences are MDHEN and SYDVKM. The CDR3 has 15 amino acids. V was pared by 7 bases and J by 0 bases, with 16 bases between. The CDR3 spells CASTTPGDGSYEQYF. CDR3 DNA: TGTGCCAGCACCACCCCCGGGGACGGCTCCTACGAGCAGTACTTC.

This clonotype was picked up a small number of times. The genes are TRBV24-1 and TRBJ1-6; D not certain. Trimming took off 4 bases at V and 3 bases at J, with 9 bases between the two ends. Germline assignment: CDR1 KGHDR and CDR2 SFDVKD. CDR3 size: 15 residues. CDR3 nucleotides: TGTGCCACCAGTGACTCTCGGAACTATAATTCACCCCTCCACTTT. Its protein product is CATSDSRNYNSPLHF.

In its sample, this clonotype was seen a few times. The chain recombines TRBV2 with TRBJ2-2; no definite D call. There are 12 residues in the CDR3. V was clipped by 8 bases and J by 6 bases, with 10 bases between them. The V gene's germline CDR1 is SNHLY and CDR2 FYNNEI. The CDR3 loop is CASRRLSGELFF. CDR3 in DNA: TGTGCCAGCCGAAGACTGTCCGGGGAGCTGTTTTTT.

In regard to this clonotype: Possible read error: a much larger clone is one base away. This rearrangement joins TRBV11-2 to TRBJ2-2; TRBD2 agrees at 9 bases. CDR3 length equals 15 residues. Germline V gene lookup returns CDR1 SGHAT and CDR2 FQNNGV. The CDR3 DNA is TGTGCCAGCAGTTCCGGGACTAGCTTATCCGGGGGGCTGTTTTTT. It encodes CASSSGTSLSGGLFF. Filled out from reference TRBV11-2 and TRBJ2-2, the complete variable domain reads EAGVAQSPRYKIIEKRQSVAFWCNPISGHATLYWYQQILGQGPKLLIQFQNNGVVDDSQLPKDRFSAERLKGVDSTLKIQPAKLEDSAVYLCASSSGTSLSGGLFFGEGSRLTVL.

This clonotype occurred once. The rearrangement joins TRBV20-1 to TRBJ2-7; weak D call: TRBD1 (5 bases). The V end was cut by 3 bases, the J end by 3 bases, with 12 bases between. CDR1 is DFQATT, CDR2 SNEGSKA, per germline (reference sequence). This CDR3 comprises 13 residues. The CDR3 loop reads CSASSDSFYEQYF. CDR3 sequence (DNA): TGCAGTGCTAGTAGTGACAGCTTCTACGAGCAGTACTTC.

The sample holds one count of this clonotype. DNA of the CDR3: TGTGCCAGTAGGGGTCACAGGGTCTTGCGCACTGAAGCTTTCTTT. Translated, it gives CASRGHRVLRTEAFF. The chain is built from TRBV19 and TRBJ1-1; tentatively, D is TRBD1 (6 bases). The CDR3 sequence is 15 residues long. Trimming left V 6 bases short and J 4 bases short, with 18 bases between. Germline V gene data show CDR1 as LNHDA and CDR2 as SQIVND (reference sequence). Together with reference TRBV19 and TRBJ1-1, the CDR3 gives the full variable domain: DGGITQSPKYLFRKEGQNVTLSCEQNLNHDAMYWYRQDPGQGLRLIYYSQIVNDFQKGDIAEGYSVSREKKESFPLTVTSAQKNPTAFYLCASRGHRVLRTEAFFGQGTRLTVV.

The CDR3 here is CASSYSPGRSTGRFGNTIYF. The CDR3 DNA reads as TGTGCCAGCAGTTACAGCCCGGGGCGCAGCACGGGGAGGTTCGGAAACACCATATATTTT. The rearrangement links TRBV6-2 or TRBV6-3 to TRBJ1-3; TRBD1 is a possible D gene (5 bases). Germline lookup yields CDR1 MNHEY and CDR2 SVGEGT. This CDR3 is built from 20 residues. V shed 2 bases and J shed 4 bases, with 27 bases lying between them.

CDR3: CASSYYRGDLTYEQYF. The CDR3 DNA reads TGTGCCAGCAGTTATTACAGGGGCGACTTAACCTACGAGCAGTACTTC. The chain joins TRBV2 to TRBJ2-7; 7 nucleotides match TRBD1. The CDR3 contains 16 residues. V was pared by 5 bases and J by 2 bases, with 12 bases of the junction left unmatched. Germline V lookup: CDR1 SNHLY, CDR2 FYNNEI.

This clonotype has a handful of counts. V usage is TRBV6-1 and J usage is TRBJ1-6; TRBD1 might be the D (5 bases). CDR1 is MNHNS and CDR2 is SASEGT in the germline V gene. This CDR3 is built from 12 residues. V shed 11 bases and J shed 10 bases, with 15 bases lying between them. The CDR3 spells CAGGGIGSPLHF. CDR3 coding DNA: TGTGCCGGGGGGGGGATCGGGTCACCCCTCCACTTT.

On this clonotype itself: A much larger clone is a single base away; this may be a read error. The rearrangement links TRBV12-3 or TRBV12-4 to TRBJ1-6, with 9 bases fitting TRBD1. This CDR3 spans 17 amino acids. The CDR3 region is CASSPQDRGLYNSPPHF. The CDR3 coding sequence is TGTGCCAGCAGTCCCCAGGACAGGGGCCTCTATAATTCACCCCCCCACTTT.

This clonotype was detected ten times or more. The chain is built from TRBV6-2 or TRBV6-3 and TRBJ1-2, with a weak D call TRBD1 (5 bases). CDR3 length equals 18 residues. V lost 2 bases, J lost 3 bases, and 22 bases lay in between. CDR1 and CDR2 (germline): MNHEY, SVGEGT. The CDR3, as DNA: TGTGCCAGCAGTTACGGGCAGGGCATCCGTTCGTTGTACTATGGCTACACCTTC. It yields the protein CASSYGQGIRSLYYGYTF.

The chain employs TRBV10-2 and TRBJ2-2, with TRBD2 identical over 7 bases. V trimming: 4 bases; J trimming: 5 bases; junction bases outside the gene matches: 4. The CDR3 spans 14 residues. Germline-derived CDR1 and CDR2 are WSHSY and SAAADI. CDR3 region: CASSVTSLTGELFF. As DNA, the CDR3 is TGCGCCAGCAGTGTGACTAGCCTTACCGGGGAGCTGTTTTTT.